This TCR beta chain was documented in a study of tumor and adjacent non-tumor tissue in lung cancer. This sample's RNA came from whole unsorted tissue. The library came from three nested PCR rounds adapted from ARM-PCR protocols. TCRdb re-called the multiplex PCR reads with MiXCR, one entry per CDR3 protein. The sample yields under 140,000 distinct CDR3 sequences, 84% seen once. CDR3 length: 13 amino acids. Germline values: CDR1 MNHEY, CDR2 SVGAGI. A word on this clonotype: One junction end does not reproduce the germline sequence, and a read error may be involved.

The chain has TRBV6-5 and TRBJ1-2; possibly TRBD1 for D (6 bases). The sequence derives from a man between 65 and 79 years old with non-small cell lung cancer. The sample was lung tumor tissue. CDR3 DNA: TGTGTCAGCAGGGCCCGAGGGGGTGGGGGCTACACCTTC. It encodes CVSRARGGGGYTF.